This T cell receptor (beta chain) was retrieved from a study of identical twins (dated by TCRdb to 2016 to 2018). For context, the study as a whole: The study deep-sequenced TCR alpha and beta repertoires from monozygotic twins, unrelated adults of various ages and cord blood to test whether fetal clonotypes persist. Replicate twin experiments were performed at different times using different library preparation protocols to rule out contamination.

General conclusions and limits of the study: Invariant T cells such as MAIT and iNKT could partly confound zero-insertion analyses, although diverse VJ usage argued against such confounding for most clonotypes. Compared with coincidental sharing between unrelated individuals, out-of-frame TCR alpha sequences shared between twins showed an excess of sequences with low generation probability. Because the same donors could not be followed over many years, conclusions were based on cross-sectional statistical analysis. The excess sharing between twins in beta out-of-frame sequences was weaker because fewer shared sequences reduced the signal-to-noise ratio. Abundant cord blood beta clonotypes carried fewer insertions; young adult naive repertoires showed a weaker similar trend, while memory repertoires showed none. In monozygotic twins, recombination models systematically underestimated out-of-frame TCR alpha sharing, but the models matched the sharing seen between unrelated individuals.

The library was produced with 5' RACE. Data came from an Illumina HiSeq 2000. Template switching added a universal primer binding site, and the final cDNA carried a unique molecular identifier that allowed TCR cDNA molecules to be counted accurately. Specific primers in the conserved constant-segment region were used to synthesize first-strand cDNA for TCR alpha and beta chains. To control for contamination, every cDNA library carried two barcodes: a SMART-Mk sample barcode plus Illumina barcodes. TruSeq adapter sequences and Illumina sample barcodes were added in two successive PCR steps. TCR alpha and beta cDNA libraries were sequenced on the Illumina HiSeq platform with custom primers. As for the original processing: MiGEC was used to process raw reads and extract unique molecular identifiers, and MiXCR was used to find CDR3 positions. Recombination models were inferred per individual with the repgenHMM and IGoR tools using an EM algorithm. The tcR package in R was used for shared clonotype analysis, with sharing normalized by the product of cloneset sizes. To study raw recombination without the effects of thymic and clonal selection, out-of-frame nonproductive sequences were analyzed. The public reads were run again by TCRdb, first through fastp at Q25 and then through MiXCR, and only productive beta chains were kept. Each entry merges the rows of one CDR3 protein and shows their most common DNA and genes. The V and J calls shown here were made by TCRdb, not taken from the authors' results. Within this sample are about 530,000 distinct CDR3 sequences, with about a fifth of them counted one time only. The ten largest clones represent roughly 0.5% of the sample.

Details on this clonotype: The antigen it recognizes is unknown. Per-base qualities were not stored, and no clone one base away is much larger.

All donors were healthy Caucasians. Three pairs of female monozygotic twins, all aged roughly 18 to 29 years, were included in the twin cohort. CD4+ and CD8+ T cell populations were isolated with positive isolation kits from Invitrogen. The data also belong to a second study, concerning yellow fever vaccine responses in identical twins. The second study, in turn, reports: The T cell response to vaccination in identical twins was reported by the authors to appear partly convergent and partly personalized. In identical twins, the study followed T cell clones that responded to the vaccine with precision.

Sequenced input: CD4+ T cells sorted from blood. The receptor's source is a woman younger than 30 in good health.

At the DNA level, the sequence is TGTGCCAGCAGTCACCTAGCGGGAGCCGCCTACAATGAGCAGTTCTTC. This gives the protein CASSHLAGAAYNEQFF. The chain is encoded by TRBV28 joined to TRBJ2-1, and 10 junction bases match TRBD2. The CDR3 starts with the cysteine, ends with the phenylalanine, and has 16 residues. Only CDR3 DNA is held: 48 bases, read in frame from base 1. Trimming leaves V shorter by 5 bases and J shorter by 2 bases, with the junction holding 6 bases beyond the gene matches. The germline V gene sets CDR1 to MDHEN and CDR2 to SYDVKM.